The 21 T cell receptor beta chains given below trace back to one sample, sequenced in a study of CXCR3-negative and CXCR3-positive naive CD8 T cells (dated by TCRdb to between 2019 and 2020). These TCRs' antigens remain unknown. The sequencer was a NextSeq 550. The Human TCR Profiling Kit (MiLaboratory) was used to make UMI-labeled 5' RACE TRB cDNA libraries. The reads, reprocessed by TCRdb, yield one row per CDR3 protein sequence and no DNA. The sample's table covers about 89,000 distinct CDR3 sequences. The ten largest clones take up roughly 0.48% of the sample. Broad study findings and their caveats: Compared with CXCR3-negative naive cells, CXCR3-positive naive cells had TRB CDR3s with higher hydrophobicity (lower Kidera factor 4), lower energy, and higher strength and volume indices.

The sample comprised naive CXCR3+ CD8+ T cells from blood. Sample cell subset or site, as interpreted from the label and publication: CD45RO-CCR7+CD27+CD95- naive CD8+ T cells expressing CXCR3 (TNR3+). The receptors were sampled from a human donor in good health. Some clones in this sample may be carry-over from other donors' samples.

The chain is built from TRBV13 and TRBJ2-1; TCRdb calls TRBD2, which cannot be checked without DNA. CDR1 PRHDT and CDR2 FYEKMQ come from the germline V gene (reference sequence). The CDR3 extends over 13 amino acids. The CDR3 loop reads CTSSWTGGNEQFF.

The CDR3: CASSQDSGGGETQYF. The genes are TRBV4-2 and TRBJ2-5; TCRdb gives TRBD1 as the D gene, but with no DNA this cannot be confirmed. CDR3 size: 15 residues. Per germline, CDR1 LGHNA and CDR2 YNFKEQ.

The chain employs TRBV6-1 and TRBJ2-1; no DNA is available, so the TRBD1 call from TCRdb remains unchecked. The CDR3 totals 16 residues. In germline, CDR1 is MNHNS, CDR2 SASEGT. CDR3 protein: CASRAREGGNYNEQFF.

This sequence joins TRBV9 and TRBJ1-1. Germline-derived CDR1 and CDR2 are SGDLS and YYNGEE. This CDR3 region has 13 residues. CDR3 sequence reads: CASSVEWNTEAFF.

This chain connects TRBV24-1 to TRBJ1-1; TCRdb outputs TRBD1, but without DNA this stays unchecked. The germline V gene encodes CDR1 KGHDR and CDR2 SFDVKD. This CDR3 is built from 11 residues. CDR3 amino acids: CATSDGAEAFF.

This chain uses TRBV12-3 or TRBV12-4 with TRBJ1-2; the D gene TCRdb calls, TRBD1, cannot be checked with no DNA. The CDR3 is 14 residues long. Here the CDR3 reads CASSSSGRSYGYTF.

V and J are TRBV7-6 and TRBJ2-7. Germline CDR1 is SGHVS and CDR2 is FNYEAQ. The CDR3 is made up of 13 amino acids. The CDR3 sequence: CASTDRVGDEQYF.

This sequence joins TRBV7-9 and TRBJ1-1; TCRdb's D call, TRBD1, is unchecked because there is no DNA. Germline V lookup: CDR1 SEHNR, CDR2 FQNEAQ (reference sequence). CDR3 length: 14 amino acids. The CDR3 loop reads CAFLRPTVGTEAFF.

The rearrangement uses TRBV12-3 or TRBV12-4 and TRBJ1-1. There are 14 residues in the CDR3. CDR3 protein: CASSFGATNTEAFF.

CDR3 residues: CASSFRAGTITGELFF. The rearrangement uses TRBV12-3 or TRBV12-4 and TRBJ2-2; checking the TCRdb D call of TRBD2 is not possible without DNA. The CDR3 totals 16 residues.

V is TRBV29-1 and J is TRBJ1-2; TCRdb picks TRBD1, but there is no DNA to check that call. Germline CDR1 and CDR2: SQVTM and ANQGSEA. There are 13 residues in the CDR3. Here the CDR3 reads CSVSETGPLGYTF.

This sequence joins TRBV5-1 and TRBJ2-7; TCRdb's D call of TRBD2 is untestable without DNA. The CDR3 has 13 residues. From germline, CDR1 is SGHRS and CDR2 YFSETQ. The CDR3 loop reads CASSLVLDYEQYF. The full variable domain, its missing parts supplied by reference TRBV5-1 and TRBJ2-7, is KAGVTQTPRYLIKTRGQQVTLSCSPISGHRSVSWYQQTPGQGLQFLFEYFSETQRNKGNFPGRFSGRQFSNSRSEMNVSTLELGDSALYLCASSLVLDYEQYFGPGTRLTVT.

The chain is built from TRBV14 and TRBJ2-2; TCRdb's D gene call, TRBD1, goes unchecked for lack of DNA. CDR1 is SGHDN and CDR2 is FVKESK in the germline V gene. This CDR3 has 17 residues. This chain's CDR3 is CASSLRQGATNTGELFF.

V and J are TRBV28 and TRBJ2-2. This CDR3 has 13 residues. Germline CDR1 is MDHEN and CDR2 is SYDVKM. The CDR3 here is CASSLFNTGELFF.

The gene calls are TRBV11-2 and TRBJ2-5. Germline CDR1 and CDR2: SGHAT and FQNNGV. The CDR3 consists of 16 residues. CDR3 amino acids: CASAEQFSFYQETQYF.

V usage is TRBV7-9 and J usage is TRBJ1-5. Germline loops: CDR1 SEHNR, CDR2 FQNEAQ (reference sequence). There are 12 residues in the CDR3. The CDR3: CASSQINQPQHF.

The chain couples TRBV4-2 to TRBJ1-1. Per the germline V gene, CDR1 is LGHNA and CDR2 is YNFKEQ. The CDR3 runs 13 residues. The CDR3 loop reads CASSPREGVEAFF.

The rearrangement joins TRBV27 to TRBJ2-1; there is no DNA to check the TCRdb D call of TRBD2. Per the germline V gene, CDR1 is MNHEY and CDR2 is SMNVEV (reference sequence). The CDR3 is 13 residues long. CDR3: CASSQSGYNEQFF.

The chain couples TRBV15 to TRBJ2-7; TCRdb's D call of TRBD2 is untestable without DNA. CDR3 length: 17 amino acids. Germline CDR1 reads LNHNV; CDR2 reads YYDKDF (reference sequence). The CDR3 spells CATSRVWTSSPTYEQYF.

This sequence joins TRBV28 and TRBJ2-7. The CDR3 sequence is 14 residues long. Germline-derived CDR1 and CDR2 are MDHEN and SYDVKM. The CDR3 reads CASSLPGLSYEQYF.

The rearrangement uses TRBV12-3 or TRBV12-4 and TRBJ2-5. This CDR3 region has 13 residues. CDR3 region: CASSPEVAKTQYF.